These 8 T cell receptor beta chains were sequenced from one sample in a study of PD-1 blockade in classical Hodgkin lymphoma. The data were produced by immunoSEQ multiplex PCR, yet TCRdb's version contains in-frame clones alone and is incomplete. The data show more than 15,000 clones, with approximately 80% seen just once and about 2% held by the top ten. Documented time point: cycle 4 day 1 (C4D1), after 6 weeks of nivolumab. There was relapse after autologous stem cell transplantation in every patient, and there was variation in brentuximab vedotin exposure. CD4+ T cells were purified from thawed PBMCs by negative selection. Specimen: CD4+ T cells from blood, collected before the fourth cycle of nivolumab. The origin of the receptors is a human donor with classical Hodgkin lymphoma.

Judged by abundance, this clone is medium-sized. The chain carries TRBV5-1 and TRBJ1-1; TRBD1 is a possible D gene (5 bases). Germline V gene lookup returns CDR1 SGHRS and CDR2 YFSETQ. The germline V and J ends were trimmed by 0 bases and 4 bases, with 16 bases remaining between them. The CDR3 has 16 residues. This CDR3 reads CASSLGQGRIGTEAFF. The CDR3 DNA is TGCGCCAGCAGCTTGGGGCAGGGACGGATCGGCACTGAAGCTTTCTTT.

The V call is TRBV10-3, the J call TRBJ2-7; 8 nucleotides line up with TRBD2. This CDR3 contains 14 residues. The V segment lost 5 bases and the J segment 1 base; nucleotides outside the gene matches: 4. Germline lookup yields CDR1 ENHRY and CDR2 SYGVKD. CDR3 sequence reads: CAISPGGRSYEQYF. CDR3 DNA: TGTGCCATCAGTCCAGGCGGGAGGTCCTACGAGCAGTACTTC.

The genes are TRBV4-2 and TRBJ2-4, with 9 bases that match TRBD1. This CDR3 region has 17 residues. Germline CDR1 and CDR2: LGHNA and YNFKEQ. V dropped 0 bases and J dropped 2; count of bases not matched to a gene: 5. The CDR3 region has the DNA TGTGCCAGCAGCCAAGATCCCGGACAGGGGCCCAAAAACATTCAGTACTTC. Protein sequence: CASSQDPGQGPKNIQYF.

CDR3 coding DNA: TGTGCCAGCAGTAGGGCTCTTGGCACCTACGAGCAGTACTTC. Encoded protein: CASSRALGTYEQYF. J is TRBJ2-7 and V is TRBV6-6, with no clear D. Germline V gene sequence: CDR1 MNHNY, CDR2 SVGAGI (reference sequence). This CDR3 comprises 14 residues. V was shortened by 5 bases and J by 2 bases, with 13 bases between the two germline ends.

This clone was observed a handful of times. The rearrangement links TRBV2 to TRBJ1-5, with TRBD1 matching over 8 bases. This CDR3 region has 15 residues. Trimming cost V 6 bases and J 4 bases; bases outside gene matches: 8. Per germline, CDR1 SNHLY and CDR2 FYNNEI. The CDR3 reads CASRRTGGGNQPQHF. The CDR3 coding sequence is TGTGCCAGCAGACGAACAGGGGGTGGTAATCAGCCCCAGCATTTT.

With respect to this clone: Germline is not matched at one junction end, which may reflect a read error. The chain recombines TRBV6-6 with TRBJ2-7, with 11 bases identical to TRBD2. The CDR3 sequence is 13 residues long. Germline-derived CDR1 and CDR2 are MNHNY and SVGAGI (reference sequence). The CDR3 spells CASRTSGSYERYF. The CDR3 nucleotides are TGTGCCAGCAGAACTAGCGGGAGTTACGAGCGGTACTTC.

The chain joins TRBV2 to TRBJ1-3, with D possibly TRBD1 on 5 matching bases. Germline assignment: CDR1 SNHLY and CDR2 FYNNEI. V lost 8 bases and J 3 bases, leaving 17 bases between the germline ends. The CDR3 consists of 15 residues. The CDR3 loop reads CASLRAGESGNTIYF. In DNA form, the CDR3 reads TGTGCCAGCCTCCGGGCGGGGGAAAGTGGAAACACCATATATTTT.

The V call is TRBV2, the J call TRBJ1-3, with D perhaps matching TRBD1 (5 bases). V was pared by 11 bases and J by 2 bases, with 13 bases between. CDR3 length equals 13 residues. Germline values: CDR1 SNHLY, CDR2 FYNNEI. CDR3 sequence reads: CASERGTGNTIYF. The CDR3, as DNA: TGTGCCTCGGAGAGGGGTACTGGAAACACCATATATTTT.